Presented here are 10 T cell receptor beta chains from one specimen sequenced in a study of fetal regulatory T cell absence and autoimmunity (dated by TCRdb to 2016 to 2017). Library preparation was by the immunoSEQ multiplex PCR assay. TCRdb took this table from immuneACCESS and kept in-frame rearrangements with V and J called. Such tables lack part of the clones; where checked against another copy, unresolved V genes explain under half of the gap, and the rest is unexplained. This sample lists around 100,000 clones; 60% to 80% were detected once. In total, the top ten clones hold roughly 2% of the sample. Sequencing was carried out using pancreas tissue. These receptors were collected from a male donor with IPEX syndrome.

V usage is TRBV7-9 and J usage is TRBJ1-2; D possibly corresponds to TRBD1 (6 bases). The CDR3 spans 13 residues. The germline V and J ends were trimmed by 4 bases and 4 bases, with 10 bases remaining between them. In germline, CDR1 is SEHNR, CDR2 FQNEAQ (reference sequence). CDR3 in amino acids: CASSSTGSYGYTF. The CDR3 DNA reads TGTGCCAGCAGCTCCACAGGGTCCTATGGCTACACCTTC.

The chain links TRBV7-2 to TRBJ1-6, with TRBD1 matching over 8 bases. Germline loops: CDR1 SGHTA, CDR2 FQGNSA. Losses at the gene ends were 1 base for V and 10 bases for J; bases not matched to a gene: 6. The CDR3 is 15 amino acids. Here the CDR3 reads CASSLVGQGGSPLHF. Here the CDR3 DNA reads TGTGCCAGCAGCTTAGTTGGACAGGGAGGGTCACCCCTCCACTTT.

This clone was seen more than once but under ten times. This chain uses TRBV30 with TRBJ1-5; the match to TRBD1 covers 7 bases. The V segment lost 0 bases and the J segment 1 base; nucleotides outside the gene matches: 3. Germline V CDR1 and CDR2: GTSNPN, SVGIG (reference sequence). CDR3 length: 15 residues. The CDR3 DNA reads TGTGCCTGGAGTGTACAGGGGCGCAGCAATCAGCCCCAGCATTTT. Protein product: CAWSVQGRSNQPQHF.

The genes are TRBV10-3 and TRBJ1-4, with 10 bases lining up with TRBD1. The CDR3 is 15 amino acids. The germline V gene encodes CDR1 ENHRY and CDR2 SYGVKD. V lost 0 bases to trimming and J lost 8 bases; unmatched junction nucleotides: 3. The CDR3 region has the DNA TGTGCCATCAGTGAGTCAGGGACAGGGGAGGAAAAACTGTTTTTT. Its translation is CAISESGTGEEKLFF.

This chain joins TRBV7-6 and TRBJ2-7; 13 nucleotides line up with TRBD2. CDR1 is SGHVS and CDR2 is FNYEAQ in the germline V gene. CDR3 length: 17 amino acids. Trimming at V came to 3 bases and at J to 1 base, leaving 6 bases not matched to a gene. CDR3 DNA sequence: TGTGCCAGCAGCTTTTACGGACTAGCGGGGGAGTCCTACGAGCAGTACTTC. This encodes CASSFYGLAGESYEQYF.

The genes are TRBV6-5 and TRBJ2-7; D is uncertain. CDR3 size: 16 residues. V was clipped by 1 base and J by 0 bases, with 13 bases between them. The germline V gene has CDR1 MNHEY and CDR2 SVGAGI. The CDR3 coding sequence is TGTGCCAGCAGTTACTATAAGGGCTACAGCTCCTACGAGCAGTACTTC. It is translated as CASSYYKGYSSYEQYF.

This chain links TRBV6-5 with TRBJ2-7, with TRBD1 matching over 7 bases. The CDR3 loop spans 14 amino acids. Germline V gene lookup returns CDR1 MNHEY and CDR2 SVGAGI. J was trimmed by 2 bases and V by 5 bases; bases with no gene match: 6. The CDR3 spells CASSVPQGTYEQYF. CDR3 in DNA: TGTGCCAGCAGTGTACCACAGGGGACCTACGAGCAGTACTTC.

The CDR3 reads CASSSTPTDTQYF. The CDR3 DNA follows: TGTGCCAGCAGCTCCACCCCCACAGATACGCAGTATTTT. This chain uses TRBV13 with TRBJ2-3; D ambiguous. V was cut by 4 bases and J by 2 bases, with 7 bases left in between. The CDR3 runs to 13 residues. Germline values: CDR1 PRHDT, CDR2 FYEKMQ (reference sequence).

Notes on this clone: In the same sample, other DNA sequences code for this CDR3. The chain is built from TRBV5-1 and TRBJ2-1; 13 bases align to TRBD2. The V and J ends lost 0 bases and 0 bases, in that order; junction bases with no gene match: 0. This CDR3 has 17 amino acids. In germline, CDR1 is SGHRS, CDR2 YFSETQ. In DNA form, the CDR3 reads TGCGCCAGCAGCTTGGGACTAGCGGGAGGCTCCTACAATGAGCAGTTCTTC. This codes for CASSLGLAGGSYNEQFF.

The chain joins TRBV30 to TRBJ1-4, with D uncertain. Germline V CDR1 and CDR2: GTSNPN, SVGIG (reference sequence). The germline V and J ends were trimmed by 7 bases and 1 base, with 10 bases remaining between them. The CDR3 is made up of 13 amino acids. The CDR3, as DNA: TGTGCCTTACTACGGGAAACTAATGAAAAACTGTTTTTT. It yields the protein CALLRETNEKLFF.